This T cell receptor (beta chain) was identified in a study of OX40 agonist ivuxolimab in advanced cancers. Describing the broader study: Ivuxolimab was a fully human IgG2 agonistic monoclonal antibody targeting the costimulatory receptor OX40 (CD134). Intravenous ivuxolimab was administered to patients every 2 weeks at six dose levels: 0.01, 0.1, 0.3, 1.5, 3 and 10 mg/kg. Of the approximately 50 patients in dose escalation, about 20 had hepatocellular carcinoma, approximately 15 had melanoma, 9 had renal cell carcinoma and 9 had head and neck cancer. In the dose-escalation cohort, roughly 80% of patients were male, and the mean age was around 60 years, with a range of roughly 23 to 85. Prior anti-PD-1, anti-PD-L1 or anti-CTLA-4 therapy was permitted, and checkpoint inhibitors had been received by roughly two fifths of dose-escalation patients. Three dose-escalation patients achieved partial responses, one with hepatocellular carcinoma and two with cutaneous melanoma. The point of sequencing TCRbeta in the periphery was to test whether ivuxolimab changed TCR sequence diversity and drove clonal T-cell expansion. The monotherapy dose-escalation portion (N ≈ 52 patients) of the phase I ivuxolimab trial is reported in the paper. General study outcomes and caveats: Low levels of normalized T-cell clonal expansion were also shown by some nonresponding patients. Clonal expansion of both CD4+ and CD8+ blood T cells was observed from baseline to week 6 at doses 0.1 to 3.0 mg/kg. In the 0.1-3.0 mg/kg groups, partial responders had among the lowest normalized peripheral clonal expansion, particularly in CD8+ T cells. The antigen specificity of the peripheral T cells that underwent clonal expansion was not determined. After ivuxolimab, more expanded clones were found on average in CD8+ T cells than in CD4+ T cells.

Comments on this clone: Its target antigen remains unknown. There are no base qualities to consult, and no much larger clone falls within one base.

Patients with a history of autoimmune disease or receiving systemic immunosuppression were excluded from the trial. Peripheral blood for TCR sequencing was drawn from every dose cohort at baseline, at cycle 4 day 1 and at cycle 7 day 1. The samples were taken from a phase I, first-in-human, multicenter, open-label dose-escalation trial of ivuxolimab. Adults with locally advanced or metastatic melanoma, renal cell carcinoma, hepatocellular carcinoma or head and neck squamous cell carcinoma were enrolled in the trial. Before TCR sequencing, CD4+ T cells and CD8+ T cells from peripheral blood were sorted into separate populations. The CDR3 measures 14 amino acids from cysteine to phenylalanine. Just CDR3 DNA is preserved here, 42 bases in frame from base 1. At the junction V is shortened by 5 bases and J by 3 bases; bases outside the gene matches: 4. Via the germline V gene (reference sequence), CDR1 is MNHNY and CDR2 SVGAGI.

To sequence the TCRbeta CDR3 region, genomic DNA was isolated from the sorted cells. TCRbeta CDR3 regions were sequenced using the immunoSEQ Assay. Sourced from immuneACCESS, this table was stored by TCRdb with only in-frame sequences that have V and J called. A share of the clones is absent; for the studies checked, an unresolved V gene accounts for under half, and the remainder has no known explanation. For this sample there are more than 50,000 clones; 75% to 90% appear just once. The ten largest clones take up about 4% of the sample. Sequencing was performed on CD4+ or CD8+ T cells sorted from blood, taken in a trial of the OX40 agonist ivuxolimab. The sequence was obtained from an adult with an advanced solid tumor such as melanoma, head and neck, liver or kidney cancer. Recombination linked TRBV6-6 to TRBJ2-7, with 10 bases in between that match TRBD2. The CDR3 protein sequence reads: CASSQRLAGYEQYF. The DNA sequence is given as TGTGCCAGCAGTCAGCGACTAGCGGGCTACGAGCAGTACTTC.